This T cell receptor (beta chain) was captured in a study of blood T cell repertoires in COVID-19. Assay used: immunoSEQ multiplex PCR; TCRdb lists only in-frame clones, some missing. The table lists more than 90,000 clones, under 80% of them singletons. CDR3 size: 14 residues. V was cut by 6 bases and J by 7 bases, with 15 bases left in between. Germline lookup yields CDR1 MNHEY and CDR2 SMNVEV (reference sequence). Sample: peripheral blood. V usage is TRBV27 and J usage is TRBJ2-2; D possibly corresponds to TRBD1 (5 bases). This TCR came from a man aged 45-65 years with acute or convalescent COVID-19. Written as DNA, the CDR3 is TGTGCCAGCAGCCCTTTAGGGGTGAACGGGGAGCTGTTTTTT. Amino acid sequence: CASSPLGVNGELFF.